This T cell receptor beta chain was sequenced for a study of T-cell memory formation after mild COVID-19. Turning to the study itself: Each donor largely had its own TCR clusters. Broader study findings: Clones shrinking between day 15 and 85 showed a balanced CD4/CD8 split, and those that grew later tilted toward CD4+. Contracting CD4+ clones were located mainly in CM and EM, and CD8+ clones in EMRA.

J was trimmed by 4 bases and V by 0 bases; bases with no gene match: 8. This CDR3 has 17 amino acids. Germline CDR1 and CDR2: LGHNA and YSLEER. This clonotype was recorded a few times. The antigen is undetermined. The 5'RACE method, run with constant-segment primers, produced TCR alpha and TCR beta cDNA libraries (carrying sample barcodes and UMIs). TCRdb recomputed calls from the 5' RACE reads with MiXCR, one row per CDR3 protein. The sample holds 350,000 to 450,000 distinct CDR3 sequences, around 18% seen once. The sequencing sample was made of PBMCs or a T cell subset sorted from them (not recorded which). The chain couples TRBV4-3 to TRBJ2-7, with 11 bases fitting TRBD2. This receptor was identified in an adult woman who had mild COVID-19 (a few samples of this study predate the infection). Cell type and time point are not known. The CDR3 coding sequence is TGCGCCAGCAGCCAAGAGACTAGCGGGAACCAACCTTACGAGCAGTACTTC. Translated: CASSQETSGNQPYEQYF.